This passage covers 9 T cell receptor beta chains from one sample sequenced in a study of response to subunit inactivated influenza vaccine. Each CDR3 protein gets one entry after TCRdb re-called the RT-PCR reads with MiXCR. Of roughly 570,000 distinct CDR3 sequences in the sample, around 13% were seen once. Material: PBMCs from blood, obtained roughly 6 weeks after vaccination. All receptors derive from a man aged 50 to 59 who received an inactivated influenza vaccine.

Many counts were recorded for this clonotype. The gene calls are TRBV7-2 and TRBJ1-1; D uncertain. The CDR3 is 14 residues long. Trimming took off 7 bases at V and 5 bases at J, with 17 bases between the two ends. Per germline, CDR1 SGHTA and CDR2 FQGNSA. The CDR3 here is CASTPKWTQTEAFF. The CDR3 DNA is TGTGCCAGCACCCCAAAGTGGACGCAGACTGAAGCTTTCTTT.

The gene calls are TRBV23-1 and TRBJ2-1; TRBD1 or TRBD2 may be the D gene (5 bases each). TRBV23-1 is treated as an ORF (open reading frame) with a function not yet certain. Trimming took 3 bases from V and 7 from J, leaving 22 bases between them. CDR3 length equals 17 residues. The CDR3 spells CASSQTGTGPFRNEQFF. The CDR3 nucleotides are TGCGCCAGCAGTCAGACCGGGACGGGCCCCTTTAGGAATGAGCAGTTCTTC.

V and J are TRBV6-4 and TRBJ1-6, with D possibly TRBD1 on 6 matching bases. The CDR3 runs to 14 residues. Deletions cut 5 bases from V and 7 bases from J, with 12 bases between. Germline V gives CDR1 MRHNA, CDR2 SNTAGT. The CDR3 DNA reads as TGTGCCAGCAGTCCACAGGGTGGGAATTCACCCCTCCACTTT. Amino acid sequence: CASSPQGGNSPLHF.

At least ten counts were recorded for this clonotype. J is TRBJ1-4 and V is TRBV4-2; no reliable D call. The germline V gene encodes CDR1 LGHNA and CDR2 YNFKEQ. V lost 1 base, J lost 5 bases, and 8 bases lay in between. This CDR3 is built from 14 residues. CDR3 bases: TGTGCCAGCAGCCAAGCGGCTTCAAATGAAAAACTGTTTTTT. It is translated as CASSQAASNEKLFF.

The sample holds a few counts of this clonotype. The chain joins TRBV10-3 to TRBJ1-5, with no clear D. The CDR3 sequence is 12 residues long. Trimming stripped 3 bases from V and 9 bases from J, with 9 bases between. The V gene's germline CDR1 is ENHRY and CDR2 SYGVKD. CDR3 loop: CAISDSPGPQHF. CDR3 in DNA: TGTGCCATCAGTGACTCCCCGGGGCCCCAGCATTTT.

This clonotype was seen more than once but under ten times. The rearrangement joins TRBV4-2 to TRBJ2-3, with TRBD2 matching 7 bases. CDR3 length equals 14 residues. CDR1 is LGHNA, CDR2 YNFKEQ, per germline. The V gene end was trimmed by 4 bases and the J gene end by 4 bases; junction bases not matched to a gene: 5. The CDR3 nucleotides are TGTGCCAGCAGCCGGGGCGGGGGTCCAGATACGCAGTATTTT. It translates to CASSRGGGPDTQYF.

This clonotype was seen only a few times. Here the CDR3 reads CASSRLVTYNEQFF. CDR3 DNA: TGTGCCAGCAGTCGACTAGTCACCTACAATGAGCAGTTCTTC. This chain joins TRBV27 and TRBJ2-1, with a tentative D call TRBD2 (6 bases). Germline loops: CDR1 MNHEY, CDR2 SMNVEV (reference sequence). Trimming pared 5 bases from V and 2 bases from J, leaving 10 bases between. This CDR3 contains 14 residues.

This clonotype was detected ten times or more. The V gene is TRBV29-1, the J gene TRBJ2-1, with D possibly being TRBD2 (6 bases). Between the trimmed V and J ends, which lost 6 bases and 0 bases, there was a span of 12 bases. The CDR3 sequence is 14 residues long. The germline CDR1 and CDR2 sequences are SQVTM and ANQGSEA. The CDR3 loop is CSVTWGGSYNEQFF. The CDR3, as DNA: TGCAGCGTGACTTGGGGAGGCTCCTACAATGAGCAGTTCTTC.

The chain has TRBV7-2 and TRBJ1-1; possibly TRBD1 for D (5 bases). The germline V and J ends were trimmed by 5 bases and 0 bases, with 16 bases remaining between them. Germline V gene data show CDR1 as SGHTA and CDR2 as FQGNSA. This CDR3 has 16 residues. The CDR3, as DNA: TGTGCCAGCAGCGTCTTGGGACTAACAATGAACACTGAAGCTTTCTTT. It codes for CASSVLGLTMNTEAFF.